This T cell receptor (beta chain) was sequenced in a study of blood T cell repertoires in COVID-19. About the research overall: COVID-19 samples collected from the United States, Italy and Spain covered acute and convalescent phases. Nucleic acid was either cDNA or gDNA, and it came from T cells, B-cell-depleted T cells, or PBMCs.

CDR3 length: 14 residues. V lost 7 bases to trimming and J lost 0 bases, with 12 bases between them. Germline V gene data show CDR1 as SNHLY and CDR2 as FYNNEI. This clone was seen only a few times. In the original analysis: From reference gene primer amplification, estimates of nucleated cell counts were derived. Some clones are missing from TCRdb's copy, which holds only in-frame ones; the method was immunoSEQ multiplex PCR. The DNA gave D and trimming, while V, J and clone size come from that table. Of 100,000 to 120,000 clones in the sample, around 84% were seen once. The clonotype originates from a woman between 35 and 50 years old with acute or convalescent COVID-19. Material for sequencing was peripheral blood. V and J are TRBV2 and TRBJ1-1; the D gene is possibly TRBD1 (5 bases). The CDR3 DNA reads as TGTGCCAGCATAGAGGGACTTATGAACACTGAAGCTTTCTTT. Translated, it gives CASIEGLMNTEAFF.